The entry below describes one T cell receptor (beta chain). The target antigen is unknown. This record comes from a study of cytomegalovirus exposure and HLA in healthy donors. General study results and limits: Follow-up analysis found HLA locus-dependent TCR association rates, highest for DRB1 and lowest for HLA-C. Association of a missense DCLRE1C variant with TCR beta V- and J-gene trimming was reported in a later analysis. A later analysis, which compared TCR beta chains of equal frequency, found the HLA-associated ones more clonally expanded. Among TCR beta chains, those listed as cytomegalovirus-associated numbered fewer than 200.

CDR1 is SGDLS and CDR2 is YYNGEE in the germline V gene. The CDR3 runs to 17 residues. The V and J ends lost 0 bases and 1 base, in that order; junction bases with no gene match: 6. The PCR used 60 Vbeta and 13 Jbeta primers. Assay: immunoSEQ multiplex PCR; the TCRdb copy retains only in-frame clones and omits some. Of 150,000 to 200,000 clones listed, about 76% are singletons. The TCR was taken from a male donor in good health and CMV-seropositive. The chain is built from TRBV9 and TRBJ1-3; 8 bases agree with TRBD1. The source material was PBMCs. This CDR3 is CASSVGGQGTSGNTIYF. CDR3 sequence (DNA): TGTGCCAGCAGCGTAGGAGGACAGGGCACTTCTGGAAACACCATATATTTT.